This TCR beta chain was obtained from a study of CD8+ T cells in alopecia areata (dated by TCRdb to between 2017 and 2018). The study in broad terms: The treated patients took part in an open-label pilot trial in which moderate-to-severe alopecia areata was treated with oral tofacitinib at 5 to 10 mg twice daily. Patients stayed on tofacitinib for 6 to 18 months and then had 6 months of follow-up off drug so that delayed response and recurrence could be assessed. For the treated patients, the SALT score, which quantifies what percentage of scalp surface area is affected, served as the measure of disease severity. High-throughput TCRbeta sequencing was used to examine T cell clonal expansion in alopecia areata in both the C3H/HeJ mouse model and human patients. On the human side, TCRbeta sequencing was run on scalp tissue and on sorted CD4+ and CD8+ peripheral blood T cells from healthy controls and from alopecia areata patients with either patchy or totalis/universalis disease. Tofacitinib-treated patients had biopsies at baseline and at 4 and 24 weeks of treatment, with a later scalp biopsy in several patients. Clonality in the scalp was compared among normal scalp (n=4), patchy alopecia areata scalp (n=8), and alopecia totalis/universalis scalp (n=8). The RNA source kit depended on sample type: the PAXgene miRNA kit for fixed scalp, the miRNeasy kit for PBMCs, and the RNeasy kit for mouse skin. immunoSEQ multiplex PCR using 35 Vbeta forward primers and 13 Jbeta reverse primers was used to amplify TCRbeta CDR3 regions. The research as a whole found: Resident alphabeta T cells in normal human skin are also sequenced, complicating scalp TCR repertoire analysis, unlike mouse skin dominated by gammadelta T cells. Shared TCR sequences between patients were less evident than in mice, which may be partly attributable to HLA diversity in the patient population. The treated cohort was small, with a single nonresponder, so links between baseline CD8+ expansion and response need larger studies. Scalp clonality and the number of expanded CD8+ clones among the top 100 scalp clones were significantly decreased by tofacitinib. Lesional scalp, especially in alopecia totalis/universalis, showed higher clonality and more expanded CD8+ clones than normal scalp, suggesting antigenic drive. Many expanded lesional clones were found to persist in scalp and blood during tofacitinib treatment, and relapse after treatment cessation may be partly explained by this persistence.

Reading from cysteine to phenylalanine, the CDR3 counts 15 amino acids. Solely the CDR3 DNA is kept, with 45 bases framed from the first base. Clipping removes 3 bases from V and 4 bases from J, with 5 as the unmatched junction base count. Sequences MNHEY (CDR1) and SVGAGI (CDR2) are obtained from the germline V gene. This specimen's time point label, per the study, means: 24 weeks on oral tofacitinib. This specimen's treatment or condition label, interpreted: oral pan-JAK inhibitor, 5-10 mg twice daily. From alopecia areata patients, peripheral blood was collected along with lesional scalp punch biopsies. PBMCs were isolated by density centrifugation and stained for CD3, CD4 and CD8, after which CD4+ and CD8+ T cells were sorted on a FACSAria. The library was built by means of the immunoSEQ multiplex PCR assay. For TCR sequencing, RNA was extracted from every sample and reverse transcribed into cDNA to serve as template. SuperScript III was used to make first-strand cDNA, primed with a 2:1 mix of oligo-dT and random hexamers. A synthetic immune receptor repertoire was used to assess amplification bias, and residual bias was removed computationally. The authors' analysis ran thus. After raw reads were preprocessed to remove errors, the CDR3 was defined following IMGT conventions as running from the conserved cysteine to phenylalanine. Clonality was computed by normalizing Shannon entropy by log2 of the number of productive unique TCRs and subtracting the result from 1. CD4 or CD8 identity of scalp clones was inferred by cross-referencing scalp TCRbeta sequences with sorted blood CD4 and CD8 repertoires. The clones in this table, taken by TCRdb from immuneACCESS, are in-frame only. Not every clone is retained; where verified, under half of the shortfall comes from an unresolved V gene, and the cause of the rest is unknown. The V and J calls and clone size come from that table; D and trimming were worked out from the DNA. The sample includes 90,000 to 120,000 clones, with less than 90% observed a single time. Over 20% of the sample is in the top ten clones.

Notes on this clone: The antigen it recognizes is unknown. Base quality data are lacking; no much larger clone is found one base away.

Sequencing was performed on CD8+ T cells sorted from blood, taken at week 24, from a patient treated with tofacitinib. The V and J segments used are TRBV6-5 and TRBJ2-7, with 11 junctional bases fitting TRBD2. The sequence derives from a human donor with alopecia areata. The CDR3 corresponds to CASSYGTSGTYEQYF. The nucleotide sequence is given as TGTGCCAGCAGTTATGGGACTAGCGGCACTTACGAGCAGTACTTC.